The 24 T cell receptor beta chains reported below all come from one sample, sequenced in a study of CD8 T cell repertoires and HIV-1 epitope variants. Antigens for these TCRs are unknown. Using immunoSEQ multiplex PCR, the repertoire was profiled, and TCRdb retains in-frame clones only, with some absent. The data show about 5,600 clones, under 70% seen once. Sequencing was carried out using cultured CD8+ T cells derived from PBMCs. Receptors originate from a male donor with HIV.

This clone showed up just once. The genes are TRBV4-3 and TRBJ1-1; TRBD1 aligns across 7 bases. Germline values: CDR1 LGHNA, CDR2 YSLEER. This CDR3 contains 15 residues. V dropped 0 bases and J dropped 0; count of bases not matched to a gene: 1. The CDR3 here is CASSQEDRMNTEAFF. The CDR3 DNA reads TGCGCCAGCAGCCAAGAGGACAGGATGAACACTGAAGCTTTCTTT.

For the CDR3, the DNA is TGTGCCAGCAGTCGAGACAGGGATTCGGGCGAGCAGTACTTC. This sequence encodes CASSRDRDSGEQYF. This chain joins TRBV6-5 and TRBJ2-7; 7 bases match TRBD1. V lost 5 bases and J lost 6; bases outside the gene matches: 10. The CDR3 has 14 residues. Per the germline V gene, CDR1 is MNHEY and CDR2 is SVGAGI.

V gene TRBV6-1 combines with J gene TRBJ2-3, with 13 bases fitting TRBD2. The junction had 1 base not matched to a gene; V was cut back by 3 bases and J by 4 bases. Germline V gene lookup returns CDR1 MNHNS and CDR2 SASEGT. The CDR3 has 15 amino acids. DNA for the CDR3: TGTGCCAGCAGTGAGACTAGCGGGAGGCCAGATACGCAGTATTTT. This sequence encodes CASSETSGRPDTQYF.

This chain links TRBV19 with TRBJ2-3, with D possibly being TRBD2 (6 bases). CDR1 and CDR2 (germline): LNHDA, SQIVND (reference sequence). This CDR3 spans 16 amino acids. Trimming pared 5 bases from V and 1 base from J, leaving 16 bases between. The CDR3 DNA sequence: TGTGCCAGTAGTCACCTCGGGGGAGAGGGCACAGATACGCAGTATTTT. Its translation: CASSHLGGEGTDTQYF.

V and J are TRBV9 and TRBJ2-3, with TRBD2 matching 11 bases. Germline V gene sequence: CDR1 SGDLS, CDR2 YYNGEE. This CDR3 contains 14 residues. V shed 8 bases and J 2 bases; nucleotides not matched to a gene: 4. CDR3 in DNA: TGTGCCAGTCTACTAGCGGGAGCCACAGATACGCAGTATTTT. Translating gives CASLLAGATDTQYF.

CDR3 residues: CASSLVREGLGAEQFF. The CDR3 DNA is TGTGCCAGCAGCTTAGTTCGGGAGGGCCTTGGCGCTGAGCAGTTCTTC. This rearrangement joins TRBV7-9 to TRBJ2-1; TRBD2 agrees at 8 bases. The germline V gene encodes CDR1 SEHNR and CDR2 FQNEAQ (reference sequence). V shed 1 base and J 9 bases; nucleotides not matched to a gene: 11. The CDR3 contains 16 residues.

V usage is TRBV6-5 and J usage is TRBJ2-1, with a possible D match to TRBD1 (6 bases). Germline V gene lookup returns CDR1 MNHEY and CDR2 SVGAGI. Trimming stripped 0 bases from V and 7 bases from J, with 16 bases between. The CDR3 is 16 amino acids. The CDR3: CASSYSGRGRRNEQFF. CDR3 in DNA: TGTGCCAGCAGTTACTCGGGCAGGGGAAGGCGAAATGAGCAGTTCTTC.

This clone was seen a single time. This sequence joins TRBV5-1 and TRBJ2-4, with 13 bases that match TRBD2. Germline assignment: CDR1 SGHRS and CDR2 YFSETQ. J gave up 0 bases and V 4 bases, and 7 bases lay outside the gene matches. This CDR3 spans 18 amino acids. CDR3 sequence reads: CASSPGLAGVSAKNIQYF. The DNA of the CDR3 is TGCGCCAGCAGCCCCGGACTAGCGGGAGTCTCAGCCAAAAACATTCAGTACTTC.

The chain has TRBV5-8 and TRBJ2-7; TRBD1 matches 9 bases. Germline V gene sequence: CDR1 SGHTS, CDR2 YDEGEE. CDR3 size: 15 residues. V shed 4 bases and J 3 bases; nucleotides not matched to a gene: 8. The CDR3 nucleotides read TGTGCCAGCAGCCTGGAACAGGGGGCAGGCTACGAGCAGTACTTC. It specifies CASSLEQGAGYEQYF.

The chain employs TRBV7-9 and TRBJ2-1; 7 nucleotides match TRBD2. This CDR3 comprises 15 residues. V lost 3 bases and J lost 4; bases outside the gene matches: 6. The germline V gene encodes CDR1 SEHNR and CDR2 FQNEAQ (reference sequence). The DNA for the CDR3 is TGTGCCAGCAGCTTGTCGGGAGGTGGGTACAATGAGCAGTTCTTC. It is translated as CASSLSGGGYNEQFF.

The V gene is TRBV2, the J gene TRBJ2-7; 7 bases match TRBD1. This CDR3 is built from 12 residues. V dropped 3 bases and J dropped 7; count of bases not matched to a gene: 3. The germline V gene encodes CDR1 SNHLY and CDR2 FYNNEI. This CDR3 is CASSDDRAEQYF. In nucleotides, the CDR3 is TGTGCCAGCAGTGATGACAGGGCTGAGCAGTACTTC. The variable domain in full, with the rest retrieved from reference TRBV2 and TRBJ2-7, is EPEVTQTPSHQVTQMGQEVILRCVPISNHLYFYWYRQILGQKVEFLVSFYNNEISEKSEIFDDQFSVERPDGSNFTLKIRSTKLEDSAMYFCASSDDRAEQYFGPGTRLTVT.

J is TRBJ2-1 and V is TRBV5-8; 8 nucleotides align to TRBD1. Germline CDR1 SGHTS, CDR2 YDEGEE. The CDR3 runs to 15 residues. Germline trimming cut 2 bases from V and 2 bases from J; bases unmatched to any gene: 3. This chain's CDR3 is CASSFRDRPYNEQFF. CDR3 nucleotide sequence: TGTGCCAGCAGCTTCCGGGACAGGCCCTACAATGAGCAGTTCTTC.

There are a few counts of this clone. The V call is TRBV7-6, the J call TRBJ1-1; D is uncertain. The ends were cut back, 5 bases at V and 5 bases at J, with 15 bases in the middle. CDR3 size: 14 residues. The germline gives CDR1 SGHVS, CDR2 FNYEAQ. The CDR3 reads CASSPGKGETEAFF. The CDR3 bases are TGTGCCAGCAGCCCCGGAAAGGGAGAGACTGAAGCTTTCTTT.

About this clone: Compared with germline, one end of the junction differs, possibly owing to a read error. This same CDR3 is encoded by further DNA sequences in the sample. The chain combines TRBV13 with TRBJ1-2; D remains ambiguous. Looked up from germline, CDR1 is PRHDT and CDR2 is FYEKMQ (reference sequence). This CDR3 contains 15 residues. For the CDR3, the DNA is TGCGCCAGCAGCTTAGGCGAGAAGTCTTGGGATGGCTACACCTTC. It translates to CASSLGEKSWDGYTF.

The rearrangement joins TRBV19 to TRBJ2-7; no firm D call. The CDR3 sequence is 15 residues long. Between the trimmed V and J ends, which lost 2 bases and 2 bases, there was a span of 13 bases. Germline loops: CDR1 LNHDA, CDR2 SQIVND (reference sequence). CDR3 bases: TGTGCCAGTAGTATAATATTCCCGCCAGCCTACGAGCAGTACTTC. Encoded protein: CASSIIFPPAYEQYF.

The V and J genes are TRBV11-3 and TRBJ2-7; D gene ambiguous. Germline CDR1 and CDR2: SGHNT and YENEEA. CDR3 length: 13 residues. The V end was cut by 2 bases, the J end by 5 bases, with 10 bases between. Here the CDR3 DNA reads TGTGCCAGCAGCTTAACACGGTGGGACGAGCAGTACTTC. It yields the protein CASSLTRWDEQYF.

In this sample, this clone turned up a few times. V gene TRBV7-9 combines with J gene TRBJ2-2, with D uncertain. Trimming cost V 3 bases and J 8 bases, with 10 bases left between them. The CDR3 is made up of 13 amino acids. CDR1 is SEHNR, CDR2 FQNEAQ, per germline (reference sequence). The CDR3 sequence: CASSLKSSGELFF. The CDR3 DNA reads as TGTGCCAGCAGCTTGAAGAGTTCTGGGGAGCTGTTTTTT.

V and J are TRBV28 and TRBJ2-3; 8 bases map to TRBD1. V lost 8 bases and J lost 5; bases outside the gene matches: 6. The CDR3 runs to 13 residues. Germline CDR1 and CDR2: MDHEN and SYDVKM. The CDR3 bases are TGTGCCAGCTTGAAGGACAGGGAAGATACGCAGTATTTT. Translated: CASLKDREDTQYF.

The chain carries TRBV5-6 and TRBJ2-2; D ambiguous. This CDR3 is 13 amino acids long. Trimming cost V 4 bases and J 0 bases, with 4 bases left between them. Germline V gives CDR1 SGHDT, CDR2 YYEEEE. CDR3 region: CASSPANTGELFF. The CDR3 DNA is TGTGCCAGCAGCCCCGCGAACACCGGGGAGCTGTTTTTT.

This clone was found a few times. This rearrangement joins TRBV9 to TRBJ2-1, with a possible D match to TRBD1 (6 bases). The germline CDR1 and CDR2 sequences are SGDLS and YYNGEE. The V and J ends lost 0 bases and 7 bases respectively, with 8 bases between them. This CDR3 contains 13 residues. Here the CDR3 reads CASSVGTDNEQFF. The CDR3 bases are TGTGCCAGCAGCGTAGGGACAGATAATGAGCAGTTCTTC.

The chain links TRBV28 to TRBJ1-5; D unresolved. The V gene lost 5 bases and the J gene lost 0 bases, with 8 bases spanning the gap. The CDR3 consists of 14 residues. Germline CDR1 and CDR2: MDHEN and SYDVKM. CDR3 nucleotides: TGTGCCAGCAGTCGTCAGGTTAGCAATCAGCCCCAGCATTTT. Encoded protein: CASSRQVSNQPQHF.

V usage is TRBV7-9 and J usage is TRBJ2-7, with a tentative D call TRBD1 (6 bases). Trimming pared 5 bases from V and 2 bases from J, leaving 13 bases between. This CDR3 comprises 14 residues. The germline V gene has CDR1 SEHNR and CDR2 FQNEAQ (reference sequence). As DNA, the CDR3 is TGTGCCAGCAGCCGAACGACAGGCACCTACGAGCAGTACTTC. Amino acids: CASSRTTGTYEQYF.

The J gene is TRBJ2-7, the V gene TRBV25-1; D not certain. Germline lookup yields CDR1 MGHDK and CDR2 SYGVNS. V lost 2 bases, J lost 2 bases, and 10 bases lay in between. CDR3 length: 14 residues. CDR3 in amino acids: CASSERNSPYEQYF. The CDR3 DNA is TGTGCCAGCAGTGAAAGGAACAGCCCCTACGAGCAGTACTTC.

This clone was seen once. The gene calls are TRBV7-8 and TRBJ2-7; the match to TRBD1 covers 9 bases. The CDR3 has 13 residues. Per germline, CDR1 SGHVS and CDR2 FQNEAQ. V shed 4 bases, J shed 5 bases, and the junction held 3 bases outside the gene matches. The CDR3 is CASSYRGLDEQYF. In nucleotides, the CDR3 is TGTGCCAGCAGCTACAGGGGGCTGGACGAGCAGTACTTC. The variable domain in full, with the rest retrieved from reference TRBV7-8 and TRBJ2-7, is GAGVSQSPRYKVAKRGQDVALRCDPISGHVSLFWYQQALGQGPEFLTYFQNEAQLDKSGLPSDRFFAERPEGSVSTLKIQRTQQEDSAVYLCASSYRGLDEQYFGPGTRLTVT.